The 2 T cell receptor beta chains below all came from one sample that was sequenced in a study of blood T cell repertoires in COVID-19 (dated by TCRdb to about 2020). Receptors were amplified or captured by the immunoSEQ multiplex PCR assay. The immuneACCESS repertoire file appears here via TCRdb, limited to in-frame rearrangements. These files lack a portion of the clones; in checked studies, under half of the deficit traces to unresolved V genes, and the cause of the others is not known. For this sample the table gives some 320,000 clones, of which almost 85% were detected only once. The ten top clones hold just over 7% of the sample. The sample comprised peripheral blood. The receptors here all came from a human donor in a cohort sampled during active COVID-19.

The chain carries TRBV2 and TRBJ2-5, with D unclear. V shed 6 bases and J shed 2 bases, with 10 bases lying between them. CDR3 length: 13 residues. Germline CDR1 SNHLY, CDR2 FYNNEI. The CDR3 DNA reads as TGTGCCAGCAGCCTAGAGGCTCAAGAGACCCAGTACTTC. Translated, it gives CASSLEAQETQYF.

This chain uses TRBV27 with TRBJ2-7, with 13 bases that match TRBD2. The CDR3 consists of 16 residues. Germline V gene sequence: CDR1 MNHEY, CDR2 SMNVEV (reference sequence). The trim removed 7 bases at V and 6 bases at J, leaving 12 bases unmatched. This chain's CDR3 is CASTHLTSGGAGEQYF. CDR3 DNA sequence: TGTGCCAGCACCCACCTAACTAGCGGGGGGGCGGGCGAGCAGTACTTC.